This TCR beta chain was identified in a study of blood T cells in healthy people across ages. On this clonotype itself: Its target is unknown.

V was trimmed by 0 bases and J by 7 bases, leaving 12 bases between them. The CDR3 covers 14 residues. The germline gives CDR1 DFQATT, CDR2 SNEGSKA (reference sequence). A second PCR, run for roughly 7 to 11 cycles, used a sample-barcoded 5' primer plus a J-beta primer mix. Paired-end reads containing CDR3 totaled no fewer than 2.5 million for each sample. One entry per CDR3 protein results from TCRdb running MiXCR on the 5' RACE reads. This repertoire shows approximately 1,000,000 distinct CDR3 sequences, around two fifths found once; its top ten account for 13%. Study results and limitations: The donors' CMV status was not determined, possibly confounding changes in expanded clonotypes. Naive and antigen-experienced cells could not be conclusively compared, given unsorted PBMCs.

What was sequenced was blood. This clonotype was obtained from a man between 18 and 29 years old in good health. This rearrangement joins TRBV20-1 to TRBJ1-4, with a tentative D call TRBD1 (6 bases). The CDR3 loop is CSARDAGGLEKLFF. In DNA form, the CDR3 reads TGCAGTGCTAGAGATGCCGGGGGCCTTGAAAAACTGTTTTTT.